This TCR beta chain originates from a study of radiotherapy plus CTLA-4 blockade in lung cancer. A word on this clone: Antigen unknown. Distinct nucleotide sequences in the sample also encode this CDR3.

Study-wide findings and caveats: Response, reportedly, was best predicted by interferon-beta along with early blood T cell clone dynamics. Expansion in blood of tumor-derived TCR clones was seen after radiotherapy plus ipilimumab.

The germline CDR1 and CDR2 sequences are SGDLS and YYNGEE. V shed 0 bases, J shed 7 bases, and the junction held 7 bases outside the gene matches. The CDR3 sequence is 17 residues long. Assay: immunoSEQ multiplex PCR; the TCRdb copy retains only in-frame clones and omits some. Here the sample spans tens of thousands of clones, roughly 80% being singletons. J is TRBJ2-1 and V is TRBV9, with 13 nucleotides matching TRBD2. The sequence was collected from a human donor with non-small cell lung cancer who had a complete response to radiotherapy plus ipilimumab. The specimen was peripheral blood, collected from a patient treated with radiotherapy plus ipilimumab. The CDR3 bases are TGTGCCAGCAGCGTAGGACTAGCGGGGGGCTCGTATAATGAGCAGTTCTTC. Translated, it gives CASSVGLAGGSYNEQFF.